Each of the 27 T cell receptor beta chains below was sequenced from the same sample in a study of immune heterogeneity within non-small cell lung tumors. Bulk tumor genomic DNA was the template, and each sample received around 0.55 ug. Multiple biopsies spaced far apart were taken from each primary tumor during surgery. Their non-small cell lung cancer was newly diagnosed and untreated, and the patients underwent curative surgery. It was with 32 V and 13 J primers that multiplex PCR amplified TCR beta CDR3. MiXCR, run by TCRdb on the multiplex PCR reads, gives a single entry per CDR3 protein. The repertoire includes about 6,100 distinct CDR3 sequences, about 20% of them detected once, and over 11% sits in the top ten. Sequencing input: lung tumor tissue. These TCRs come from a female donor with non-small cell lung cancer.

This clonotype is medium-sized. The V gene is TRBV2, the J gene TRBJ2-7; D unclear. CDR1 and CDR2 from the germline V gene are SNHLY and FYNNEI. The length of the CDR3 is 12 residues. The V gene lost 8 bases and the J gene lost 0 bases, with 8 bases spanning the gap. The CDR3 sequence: CASGLSSYEQYF. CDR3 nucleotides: TGTGCCAGCGGGCTGAGCTCCTACGAGCAGTACTTC.

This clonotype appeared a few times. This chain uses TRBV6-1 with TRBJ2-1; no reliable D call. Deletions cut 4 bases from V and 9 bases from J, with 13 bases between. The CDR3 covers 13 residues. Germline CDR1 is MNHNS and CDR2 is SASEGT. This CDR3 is CASSAYTRSEQFF. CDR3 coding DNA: TGTGCCAGCAGTGCCTATACACGGTCTGAGCAGTTCTTC.

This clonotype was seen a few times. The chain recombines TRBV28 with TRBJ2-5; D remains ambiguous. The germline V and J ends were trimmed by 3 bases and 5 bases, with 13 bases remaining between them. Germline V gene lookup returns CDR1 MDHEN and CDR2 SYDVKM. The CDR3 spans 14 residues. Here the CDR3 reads CASSFTHSQETQYF. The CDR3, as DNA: TGTGCCAGCAGTTTCACCCATTCTCAGGAGACCCAGTACTTC.

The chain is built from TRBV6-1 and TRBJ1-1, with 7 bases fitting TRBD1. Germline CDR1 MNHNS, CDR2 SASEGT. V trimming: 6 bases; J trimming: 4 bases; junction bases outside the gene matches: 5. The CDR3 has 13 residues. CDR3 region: CASRDREGTEAFF. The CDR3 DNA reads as TGTGCCAGCAGAGACAGGGAGGGCACTGAAGCTTTCTTT.

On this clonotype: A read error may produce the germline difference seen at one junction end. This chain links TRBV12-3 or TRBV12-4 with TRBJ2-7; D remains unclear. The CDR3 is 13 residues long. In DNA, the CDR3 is TGTGCCAGCAGTTTAGGGGCTTACTACGATCAGTACTTC. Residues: CASSLGAYYDQYF.

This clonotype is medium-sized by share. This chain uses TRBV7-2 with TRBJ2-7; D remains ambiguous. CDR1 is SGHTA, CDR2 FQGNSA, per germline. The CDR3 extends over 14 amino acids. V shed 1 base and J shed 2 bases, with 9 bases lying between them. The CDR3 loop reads CASSLEESAYEQYF. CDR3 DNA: TGTGCCAGCAGCTTAGAGGAGAGTGCCTACGAGCAGTACTTC.

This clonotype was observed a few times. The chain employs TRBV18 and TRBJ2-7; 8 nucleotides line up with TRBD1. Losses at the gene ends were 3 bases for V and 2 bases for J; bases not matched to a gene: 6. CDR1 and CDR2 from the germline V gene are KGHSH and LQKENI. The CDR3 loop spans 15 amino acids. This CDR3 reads CASSPLTGAPYEQYF. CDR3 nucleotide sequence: TGTGCCAGCTCACCTTTGACAGGGGCCCCCTACGAGCAGTACTTC.

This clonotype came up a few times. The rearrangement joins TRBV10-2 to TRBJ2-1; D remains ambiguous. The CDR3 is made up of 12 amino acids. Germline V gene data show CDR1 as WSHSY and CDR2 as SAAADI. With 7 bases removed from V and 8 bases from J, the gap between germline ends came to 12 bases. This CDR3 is CASKHRQDEQFF. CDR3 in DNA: TGCGCCAGCAAACATCGACAAGATGAGCAGTTCTTC.

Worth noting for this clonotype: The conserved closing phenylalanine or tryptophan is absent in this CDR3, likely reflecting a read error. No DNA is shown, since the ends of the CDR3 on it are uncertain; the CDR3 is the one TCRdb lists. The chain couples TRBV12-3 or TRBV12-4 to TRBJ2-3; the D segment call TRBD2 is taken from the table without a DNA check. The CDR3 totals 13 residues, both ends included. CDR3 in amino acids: CAISLGDEQYFGP.

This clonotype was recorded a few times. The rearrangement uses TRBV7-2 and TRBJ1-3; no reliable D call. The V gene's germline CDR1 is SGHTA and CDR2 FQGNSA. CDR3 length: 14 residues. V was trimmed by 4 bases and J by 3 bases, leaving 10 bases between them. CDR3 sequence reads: CASSSGGVGNTIYF. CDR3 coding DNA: TGTGCCAGCAGCTCGGGTGGGGTTGGAAACACCATATATTTT.

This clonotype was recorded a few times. This CDR3 is CASSLILLGPKNNEQFF. The CDR3 bases are TGCGCCAGCAGCTTAATCCTCCTCGGGCCAAAAAACAATGAGCAGTTCTTC. The rearrangement joins TRBV5-1 to TRBJ2-1; D call uncertain. Germline lookup yields CDR1 SGHRS and CDR2 YFSETQ. The CDR3 runs to 17 residues. Trimming shortened V by 2 bases and J by 5 bases, and 20 bases separated the two germline ends. Full variable domain (missing parts from reference TRBV5-1 and TRBJ2-1): KAGVTQTPRYLIKTRGQQVTLSCSPISGHRSVSWYQQTPGQGLQFLFEYFSETQRNKGNFPGRFSGRQFSNSRSEMNVSTLELGDSALYLCASSLILLGPKNNEQFFGPGTRLTVL.

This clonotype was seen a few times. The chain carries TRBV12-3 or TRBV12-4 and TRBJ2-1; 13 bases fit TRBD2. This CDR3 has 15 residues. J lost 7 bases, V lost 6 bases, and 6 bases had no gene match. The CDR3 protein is CASRIWTSGSNEQFF. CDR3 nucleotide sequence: TGTGCCAGCAGAATTTGGACTAGCGGGAGTAATGAGCAGTTCTTC.

CDR3 loop: CASSPDPGQGDIQYF. The CDR3 nucleotides are TGTGCCAGCAGCCCTGATCCGGGACAAGGGGACATTCAGTACTTC. The rearrangement uses TRBV28 and TRBJ2-4; tentative D call: TRBD1 (6 bases). This CDR3 region has 15 residues. With 6 bases removed from V and 8 bases from J, the gap between germline ends came to 20 bases. Germline V gene data show CDR1 as MDHEN and CDR2 as SYDVKM.

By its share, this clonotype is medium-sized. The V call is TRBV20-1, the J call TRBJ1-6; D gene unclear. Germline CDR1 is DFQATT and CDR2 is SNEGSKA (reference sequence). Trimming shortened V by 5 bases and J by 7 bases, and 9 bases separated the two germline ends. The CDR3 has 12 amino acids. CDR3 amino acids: CSAGRTNSPLHF. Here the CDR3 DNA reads TGCAGTGCTGGGAGGACGAATTCACCCCTCCACTTT.

Here the CDR3 reads CASSLVTVNNEQFF. The CDR3 nucleotides are TGTGCCAGCAGCTTAGTCACCGTTAACAATGAGCAGTTCTTC. This sequence joins TRBV7-9 and TRBJ2-1; D call uncertain. This CDR3 spans 14 amino acids. The germline CDR1 and CDR2 sequences are SEHNR and FQNEAQ (reference sequence). With 1 base removed from V and 5 bases from J, the gap between germline ends came to 9 bases.

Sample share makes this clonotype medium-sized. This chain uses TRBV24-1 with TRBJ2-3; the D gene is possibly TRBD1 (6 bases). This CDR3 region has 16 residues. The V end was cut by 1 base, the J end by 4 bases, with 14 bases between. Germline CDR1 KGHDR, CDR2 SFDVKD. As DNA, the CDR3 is TGTGCCACCAGTGATTTTCAGGGGCAACGACCAGATACGCAGTATTTT. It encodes CATSDFQGQRPDTQYF.

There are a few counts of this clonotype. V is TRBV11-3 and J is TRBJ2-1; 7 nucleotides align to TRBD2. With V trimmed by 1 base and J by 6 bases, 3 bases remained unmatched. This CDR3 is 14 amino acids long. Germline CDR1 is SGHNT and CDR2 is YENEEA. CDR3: CASSLGGSSNEQFF. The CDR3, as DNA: TGTGCCAGCAGCTTAGGCGGGAGCTCCAATGAGCAGTTCTTC. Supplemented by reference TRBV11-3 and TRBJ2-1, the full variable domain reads EAGVVQSPRYKIIEKKQPVAFWCNPISGHNTLYWYLQNLGQGPELLIRYENEEAVDDSQLPKDRFSAERLKGVDSTLKIQPAELGDSAVYLCASSLGGSSNEQFFGPGTRLTVL.

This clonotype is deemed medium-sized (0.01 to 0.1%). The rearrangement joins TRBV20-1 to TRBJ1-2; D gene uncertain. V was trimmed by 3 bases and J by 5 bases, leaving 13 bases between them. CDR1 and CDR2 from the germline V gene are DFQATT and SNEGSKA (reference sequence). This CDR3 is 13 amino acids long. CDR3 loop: CSASRPQEYGYTF. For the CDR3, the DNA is TGCAGTGCTAGCCGGCCCCAGGAGTATGGCTACACCTTC.

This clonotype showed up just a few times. The CDR3 here is CASSLVPGTDTQYF. In DNA, the CDR3 is TGCGCCAGCAGCTTGGTTCCGGGCACAGATACGCAGTATTTT. J is TRBJ2-3 and V is TRBV5-1; D gene ambiguous. The length of the CDR3 is 14 residues. Germline loops: CDR1 SGHRS, CDR2 YFSETQ. V was clipped by 0 bases and J by 1 base, with 6 bases between them.

This CDR3 is CASSLGQGRYNEQFF. DNA for the CDR3: TGTGCCAGCAGCTTAGGACAGGGTCGCTACAATGAGCAGTTCTTC. The chain has TRBV5-6 and TRBJ2-1; 8 bases are a match to TRBD1. This CDR3 has 15 amino acids. Germline CDR1 is SGHDT and CDR2 is YYEEEE. The V and J ends lost 2 bases and 3 bases, in that order; junction bases with no gene match: 4.

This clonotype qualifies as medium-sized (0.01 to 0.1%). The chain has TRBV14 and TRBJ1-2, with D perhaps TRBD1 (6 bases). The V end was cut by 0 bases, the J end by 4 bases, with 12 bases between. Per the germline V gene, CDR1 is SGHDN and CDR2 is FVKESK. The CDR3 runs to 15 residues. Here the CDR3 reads CASSQDPGAVYGYTF. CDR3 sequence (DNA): TGTGCCAGCAGCCAAGACCCGGGGGCTGTCTATGGCTACACCTTC.

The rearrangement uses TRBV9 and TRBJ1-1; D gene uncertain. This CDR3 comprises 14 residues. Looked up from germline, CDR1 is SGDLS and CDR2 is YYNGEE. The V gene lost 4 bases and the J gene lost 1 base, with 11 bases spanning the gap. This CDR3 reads CASSRDSWNTEAFF. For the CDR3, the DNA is TGTGCCAGCAGCCGCGACTCCTGGAACACTGAAGCTTTCTTT.

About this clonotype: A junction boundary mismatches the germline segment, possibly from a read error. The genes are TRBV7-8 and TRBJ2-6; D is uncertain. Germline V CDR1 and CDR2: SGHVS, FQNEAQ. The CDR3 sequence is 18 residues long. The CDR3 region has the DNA TGTGCCAGCATCTTAAGATCGACTGCCCGCTCTGGGGCCAACGTCCTGACTTTC. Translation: CASILRSTARSGANVLTF.

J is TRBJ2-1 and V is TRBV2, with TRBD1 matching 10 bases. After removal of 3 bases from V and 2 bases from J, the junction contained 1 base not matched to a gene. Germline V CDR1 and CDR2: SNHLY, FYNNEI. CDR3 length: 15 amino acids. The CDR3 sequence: CASSETGGAYNEQFF. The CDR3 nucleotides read TGTGCCAGCAGTGAGACAGGGGGCGCCTACAATGAGCAGTTCTTC. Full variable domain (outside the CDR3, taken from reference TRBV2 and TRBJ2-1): EPEVTQTPSHQVTQMGQEVILRCVPISNHLYFYWYRQILGQKVEFLVSFYNNEISEKSEIFDDQFSVERPDGSNFTLKIRSTKLEDSAMYFCASSETGGAYNEQFFGPGTRLTVL.

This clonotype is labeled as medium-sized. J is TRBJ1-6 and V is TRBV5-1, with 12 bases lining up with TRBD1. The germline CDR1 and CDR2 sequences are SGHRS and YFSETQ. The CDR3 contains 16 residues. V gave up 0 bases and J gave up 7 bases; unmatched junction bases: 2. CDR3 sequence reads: CASSLDGTGGNSPLHF. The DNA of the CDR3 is TGCGCCAGCAGCTTGGATGGGACAGGGGGCAATTCACCCCTCCACTTT.

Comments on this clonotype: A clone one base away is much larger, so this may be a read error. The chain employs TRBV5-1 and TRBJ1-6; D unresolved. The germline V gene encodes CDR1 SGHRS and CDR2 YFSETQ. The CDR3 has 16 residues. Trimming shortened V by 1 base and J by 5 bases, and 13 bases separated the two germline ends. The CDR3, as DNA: TGCGCCAGCAGCTTGTCAGGTCCTGTGCATAATTCACCCCTCCACTTT. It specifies CASSLSGPVHNSPLHF.

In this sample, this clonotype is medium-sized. DNA of the CDR3: TGTGCCACCAGCACGGACAGGGCGAACGAGCAGTACTTC. Protein sequence: CATSTDRANEQYF. The J gene is TRBJ2-7, the V gene TRBV15; 8 bases align to TRBD1. V lost 4 bases and J lost 5; bases outside the gene matches: 4. The CDR3 sequence is 13 residues long. CDR1 is LNHNV and CDR2 is YYDKDF in the germline V gene (reference sequence).